This T cell receptor (beta chain) was documented in a study of OX40 agonist ivuxolimab in advanced cancers. Whole-study context: The eligibility criteria allowed prior anti-PD-1, anti-PD-L1 or anti-CTLA-4 therapy, and around 40% had some. Broader study findings: Specificity for antigen went undetermined in the expanded peripheral T cells. Among patients with partial responses at 0.1-3.0 mg/kg, clonal expansion was among the lowest.

The CDR3 covers 14 residues. Germline loops: CDR1 SGDLS, CDR2 YYNGEE. Trimming removed 3 bases from V and 9 bases from J, with 16 bases in between. This clone appeared a few times. Its matching antigen is unknown. The table came from immunoSEQ multiplex PCR; TCRdb's copy has only in-frame clones and leaves some out. The sample consists of more than 70,000 clones, about 84% of them appearing once. Source: CD4+ or CD8+ T cells sorted from blood, taken in a trial of the OX40 agonist ivuxolimab. The origin of this receptor is an adult with an advanced solid tumor such as melanoma, head and neck, liver or kidney cancer. The chain uses TRBV9 and TRBJ1-5; D unresolved. The CDR3 DNA sequence: TGTGCCAGCAGCGAGACGCACTCCCTGGGGCCCCAGCATTTT. Protein sequence: CASSETHSLGPQHF.